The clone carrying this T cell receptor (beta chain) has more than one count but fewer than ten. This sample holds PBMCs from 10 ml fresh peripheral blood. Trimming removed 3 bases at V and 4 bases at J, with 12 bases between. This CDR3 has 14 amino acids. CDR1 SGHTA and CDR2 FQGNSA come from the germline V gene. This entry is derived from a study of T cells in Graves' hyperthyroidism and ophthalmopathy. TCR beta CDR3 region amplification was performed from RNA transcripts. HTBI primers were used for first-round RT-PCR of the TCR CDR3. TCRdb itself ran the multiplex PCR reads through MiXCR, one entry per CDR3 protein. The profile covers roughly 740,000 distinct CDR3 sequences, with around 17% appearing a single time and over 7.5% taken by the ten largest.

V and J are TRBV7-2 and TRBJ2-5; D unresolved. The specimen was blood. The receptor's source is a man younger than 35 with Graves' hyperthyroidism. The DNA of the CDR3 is TGTGCCAGCAGCTTCCCTGGTCCGGGAGAGACCCAGTACTTC. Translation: CASSFPGPGETQYF.